This TCR beta chain was obtained from a study of tumor and adjacent non-tumor tissue in lung cancer. This sample's RNA came from whole unsorted tissue. More than 3 cm separated this lung sample from the edge of the tumor. Donors were chemotherapy-naive, newly diagnosed lung cancer surgical patients in China, August–late 2014. Three rounds of nested PCR, following a modified ARM-PCR protocol, produced the TCRbeta library. MiXCR, run by TCRdb on the multiplex PCR reads, gives a single entry per CDR3 protein. The data contain 110,000 or so distinct CDR3 sequences, 60% to 70% of them singletons. Notes on the study in general: Shorter survival was associated with higher TCR diversity in tumors.

As to this clonotype: Its matching antigen is unknown. Here the CDR3 omits its conserved ending phenylalanine or tryptophan, so a read error is the likely source.

This CDR3 region has 15 residues. V was trimmed by 7 bases and J by 0 bases, leaving 16 bases between them. The germline V gene encodes CDR1 MNHNS and CDR2 SASEGT. This receptor was obtained from a man between 60 and 75 years old with non-small cell lung cancer. The chain combines TRBV6-1 with TRBJ2-7; TRBD1 is a possible D gene (5 bases). The sample comprised distant non-tumor lung tissue. The CDR3 reads CASIANPRGSYEQYL. The DNA for the CDR3 is TGTGCCAGCATTGCTAACCCAAGGGGCTCCTACGAGCAGTACCTC.